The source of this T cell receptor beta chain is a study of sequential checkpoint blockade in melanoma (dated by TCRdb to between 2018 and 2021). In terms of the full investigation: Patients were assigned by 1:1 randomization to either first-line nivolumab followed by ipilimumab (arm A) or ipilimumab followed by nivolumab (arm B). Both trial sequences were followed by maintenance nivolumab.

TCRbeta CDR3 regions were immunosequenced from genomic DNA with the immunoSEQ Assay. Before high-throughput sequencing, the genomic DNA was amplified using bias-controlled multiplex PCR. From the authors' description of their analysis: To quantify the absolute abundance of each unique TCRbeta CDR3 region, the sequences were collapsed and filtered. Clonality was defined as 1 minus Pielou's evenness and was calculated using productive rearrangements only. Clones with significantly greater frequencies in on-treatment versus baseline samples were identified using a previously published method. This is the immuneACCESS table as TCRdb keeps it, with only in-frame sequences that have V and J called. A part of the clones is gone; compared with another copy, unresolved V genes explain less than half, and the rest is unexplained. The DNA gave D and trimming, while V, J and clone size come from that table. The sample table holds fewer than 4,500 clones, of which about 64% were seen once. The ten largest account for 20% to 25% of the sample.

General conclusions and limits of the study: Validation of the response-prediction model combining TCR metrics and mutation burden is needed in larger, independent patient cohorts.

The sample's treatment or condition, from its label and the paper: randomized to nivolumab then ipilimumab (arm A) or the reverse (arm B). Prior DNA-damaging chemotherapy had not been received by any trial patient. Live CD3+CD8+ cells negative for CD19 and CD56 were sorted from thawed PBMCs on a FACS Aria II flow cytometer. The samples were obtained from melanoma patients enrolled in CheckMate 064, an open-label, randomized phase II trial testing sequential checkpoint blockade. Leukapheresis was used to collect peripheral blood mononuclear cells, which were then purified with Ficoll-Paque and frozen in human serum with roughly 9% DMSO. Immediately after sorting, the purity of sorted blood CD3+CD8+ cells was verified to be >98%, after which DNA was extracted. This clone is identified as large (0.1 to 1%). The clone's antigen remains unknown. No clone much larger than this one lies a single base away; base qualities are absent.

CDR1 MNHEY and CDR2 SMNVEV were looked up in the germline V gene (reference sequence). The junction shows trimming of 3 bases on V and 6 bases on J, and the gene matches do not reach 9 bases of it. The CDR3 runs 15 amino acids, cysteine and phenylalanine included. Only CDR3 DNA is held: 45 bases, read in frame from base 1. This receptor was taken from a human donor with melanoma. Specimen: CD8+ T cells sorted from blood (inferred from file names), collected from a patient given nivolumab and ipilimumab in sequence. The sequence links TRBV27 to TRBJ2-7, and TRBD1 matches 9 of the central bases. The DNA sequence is TGTGCCAGCAGTTTGACCGGGACAGGGCAGGGCGAGCAGTACTTC. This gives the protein CASSLTGTGQGEQYF.